Below, 5 T cell receptor beta chains from the same sample are listed, as sequenced in a study of blood T cell repertoires in COVID-19. Profiled with immunoSEQ multiplex PCR; TCRdb holds only in-frame clones, not every one. The repertoire holds 150,000 to 200,000 clones, around 84% seen once, with around 6.1% in the top ten. Specimen: PBMCs or T cells enriched from blood (not recorded which). These receptors all come from a middle-aged man who had recovered from COVID-19.

V usage is TRBV27 and J usage is TRBJ2-5; 7 nucleotides match TRBD1. This CDR3 has 16 residues. The V gene's germline CDR1 is MNHEY and CDR2 SMNVEV (reference sequence). The junction had 9 bases not matched to a gene; V was cut back by 5 bases and J by 0 bases. The CDR3 sequence: CASSTFTTGYQETQYF. The CDR3, as DNA: TGTGCCAGCAGTACCTTCACGACAGGGTACCAAGAGACCCAGTACTTC.

The V and J genes are TRBV9 and TRBJ1-6, with TRBD1 matching over 9 bases. V lost 3 bases and J lost 12; bases outside the gene matches: 4. The CDR3 runs 13 residues. Germline loops: CDR1 SGDLS, CDR2 YYNGEE. CDR3 nucleotides: TGTGCCAGCAGCGCGGACAGGGGAGGACCCCTCCACTTT. Its translation is CASSADRGGPLHF.

The chain joins TRBV6-5 to TRBJ2-7; a possible D gene is TRBD1 (5 bases). The CDR3 has 13 residues. V was trimmed by 5 bases and J by 3 bases, leaving 11 bases between them. CDR1 MNHEY and CDR2 SVGAGI come from the germline V gene. The CDR3 sequence: CASSHRLNYEQYV. CDR3 coding DNA: TGTGCCAGCAGTCACAGGTTAAACTACGAGCAGTACGTC.

The V and J genes are TRBV7-6 and TRBJ2-2; 7 nucleotides agree with TRBD2. Germline V gene data show CDR1 as SGHVS and CDR2 as FNYEAQ. The CDR3 consists of 16 residues. V lost 2 bases to trimming and J lost 3 bases; unmatched junction nucleotides: 6. The CDR3 coding sequence is TGTGCCAGCAGCTTACCCGGACTAGATTACACCGGGGAGCTGTTTTTT. Translation gives CASSLPGLDYTGELFF.

The chain has TRBV29-1 and TRBJ1-2, with 9 bases matching TRBD1. V dropped 7 bases and J dropped 4; count of bases not matched to a gene: 7. The CDR3 loop spans 13 amino acids. Per the germline V gene, CDR1 is SQVTM and CDR2 is ANQGSEA. In DNA, the CDR3 is TGCAGCGGAGGACAGGGGAATGGCTATGGCTACACCTTC. This translates into CSGGQGNGYGYTF. Looking up the rest from reference TRBV29-1 and TRBJ1-2 gives the full variable domain: SAVISQKPSRDICQRGTSLTIQCQVDSQVTMMFWYRQQPGQSLTLIATANQGSEATYESGFVIDKFPISRPNLTFSTLTVSNMSPEDSSIYLCSGGQGNGYGYTFGSGTRLTVV.